This T cell receptor (beta chain) is drawn from a study of T cells in Graves' hyperthyroidism and ophthalmopathy. V lost 0 bases to trimming and J lost 3 bases, with 4 bases between them. Per germline, CDR1 KGHDR and CDR2 SFDVKD. The CDR3 has 14 amino acids. Amplified TCR beta CDR3 regions came from RNA transcripts. Carried out on the TCR CDR3, a first-round RT-PCR used the HTBI primer set. TCRdb ran MiXCR on the multiplex PCR reads and lists one entry per CDR3 protein. The table shows about 520,000 distinct CDR3 sequences, with roughly 24% occurring only once. The TCR originated in a young woman with Graves' ophthalmopathy. Specimen: blood. The chain joins TRBV24-1 to TRBJ2-2, with D unclear. This CDR3 is CATSDLSHTGELFF. The CDR3 DNA reads TGTGCCACCAGTGATTTGTCCCACACCGGGGAGCTGTTTTTT.